Each of the 28 T cell receptor beta chains below was sequenced from the same sample in a study of T cell responses to AZD1222 COVID-19 vaccine. Repertoires were generated with immunoSEQ multiplex PCR, while TCRdb's copy carries only in-frame clones and drops some. Seen here are about 100,000 clones, roughly 90% observed once, and the top ten hold around 1.8%. The source was peripheral blood, collected on day 0 of AZD1222 vaccination. The source of these receptors is an adult in good health.

The chain links TRBV3-1 (or the pseudogene TRBV3-2) to TRBJ1-3, with a tentative D call TRBD1 (5 bases). This CDR3 comprises 16 residues. Germline-derived CDR1 and CDR2 are LGHDT and YNNKEL (reference sequence). V was cut by 3 bases and J by 2 bases, with 14 bases left in between. The DNA for the CDR3 is TGTGCCAGCAGCCAGGGGGTGGGGGGACCTGGAAACACCATATATTTT. Translation: CASSQGVGGPGNTIYF.

In this sample, this clone turned up once. This chain connects TRBV7-3 to TRBJ1-2; a weak D match, TRBD1 (5 bases). Looked up from germline, CDR1 is SGHTA and CDR2 is FQGTGA. The CDR3 has 15 amino acids. Trimming took off 0 bases at V and 6 bases at J, with 14 bases between the two ends. As DNA, the CDR3 is TGTGCCAGCAGCTTAACCGGGGGTCGACTGGATGGCTACACCTTC. Translating it yields CASSLTGGRLDGYTF.

In its sample, this clone was seen a few times. J is TRBJ2-7 and V is TRBV6-5; TRBD1 agrees at 7 bases. V trimming: 6 bases; J trimming: 12 bases; junction bases outside the gene matches: 8. CDR3 size: 11 residues. The germline gives CDR1 MNHEY, CDR2 SVGAGI. In DNA, the CDR3 is TGTGCCAGCAGACTACAGGGGTTGTCGTACTTC. It translates to CASRLQGLSYF.

The rearrangement joins TRBV11-2 to TRBJ1-6; D remains ambiguous. The CDR3 covers 13 residues. Trimming shortened V by 5 bases and J by 6 bases, and 8 bases separated the two germline ends. Per the germline V gene, CDR1 is SGHAT and CDR2 is FQNNGV. The DNA for the CDR3 is TGTGCCAGCAGCCCTTCCCTTAATTCACCCCTCCACTTT. It is translated as CASSPSLNSPLHF.

The gene calls are TRBV19 and TRBJ2-1; TRBD2 matches at 8 bases. CDR1 is LNHDA and CDR2 is SQIVND in the germline V gene (reference sequence). J gave up 5 bases and V 6 bases, and 6 bases lay outside the gene matches. The CDR3 consists of 14 residues. CDR3 DNA: TGTGCCAGTAGATCGCTCGGGGGGGACAATGAGCAGTTCTTC. Translated: CASRSLGGDNEQFF.

The chain employs TRBV6-1 and TRBJ2-1, with TRBD2 matching 7 bases. The germline CDR1 and CDR2 sequences are MNHNS and SASEGT. The trim removed 2 bases at V and 5 bases at J, leaving 6 bases unmatched. CDR3 size: 15 residues. Here the CDR3 reads CASSEQTSAHNEQFF. CDR3 sequence (DNA): TGTGCCAGCAGTGAACAAACTAGCGCCCACAATGAGCAGTTCTTC.

The chain recombines TRBV11-2 with TRBJ1-2; unclear D gene. This CDR3 is 13 amino acids long. The V and J ends lost 3 bases and 8 bases respectively, with 13 bases between them. Per the germline V gene, CDR1 is SGHAT and CDR2 is FQNNGV. The CDR3 region has the DNA TGTGCCAGCAGCTTGGAGGGTAGCAGCGGCTACACCTTC. Translated: CASSLEGSSGYTF.

The chain combines TRBV10-3 with TRBJ1-2, with D possibly being TRBD1 (5 bases). V shed 3 bases and J shed 8 bases, with 16 bases lying between them. CDR1 is ENHRY, CDR2 SYGVKD, per germline. The CDR3 is 14 amino acids. The CDR3, as DNA: TGTGCCATCAGTGAAACCAGGGCGAGGTGGGGCTACACCTTC. This gives the protein CAISETRARWGYTF.

V and J are TRBV4-1 and TRBJ2-4; D is unclear. The CDR3 spans 14 residues. Germline V lookup: CDR1 MGHRA, CDR2 YSYEKL. The V end lost 1 base, the J end lost 5 bases, and 9 bases lay between the germline ends. CDR3 sequence (DNA): TGCGCCAGCAGCCAAGTCGTCCTCGAAAACATTCAGTACTTC. Residues: CASSQVVLENIQYF.

This chain connects TRBV6-2 or TRBV6-3 to TRBJ2-7; D perhaps matches TRBD1 (6 bases). This CDR3 spans 15 amino acids. Looked up from germline, CDR1 is MNHEY and CDR2 is SVGEGT. Trimming took off 6 bases at V and 2 bases at J, with 17 bases between the two ends. CDR3 region: CASSDPHRVPYEQYF. CDR3 nucleotide sequence: TGTGCCAGCAGCGACCCCCACAGGGTCCCCTACGAGCAGTACTTC.

The V call is TRBV28, the J call TRBJ2-5; D may be TRBD1 or TRBD2 (5 bases each). Germline V gene data show CDR1 as MDHEN and CDR2 as SYDVKM. The CDR3 contains 13 residues. Trimming cost V 4 bases and J 2 bases, with 8 bases left between them. The CDR3 nucleotides read TGTGCCAGCAGTTCTGGGGGACAAGAGACCCAGTACTTC. Translated, it gives CASSSGGQETQYF.

V and J are TRBV6-5 and TRBJ1-5; 10 nucleotides agree with TRBD1. The V gene's germline CDR1 is MNHEY and CDR2 SVGAGI. This CDR3 has 15 residues. V was pared by 2 bases and J by 2 bases, with 0 bases of the junction left unmatched. CDR3 residues: CASSYGTGGNQPQHF. CDR3 DNA: TGTGCCAGCAGTTACGGGACAGGGGGCAATCAGCCCCAGCATTTT.

This rearrangement joins TRBV28 to TRBJ1-5; tentatively, D is TRBD1 (6 bases). CDR3 length: 14 residues. The V gene lost 6 bases and the J gene lost 3 bases, with 12 bases spanning the gap. Germline V lookup: CDR1 MDHEN, CDR2 SYDVKM. CDR3 DNA: TGTGCCAGCAGCCCCACAGGGAACAATCAGCCCCAGCATTTT. This sequence encodes CASSPTGNNQPQHF. The full variable domain, completed using reference TRBV28 and TRBJ1-5, is DVKVTQSSRYLVKRTGEKVFLECVQDMDHENMFWYRQDPGLGLRLIYFSYDVKMKEKGDIPEGYSVSREKKERFSLILESASTNQTSMYLCASSPTGNNQPQHFGDGTRLSIL.

The V call is TRBV6-2 or TRBV6-3, the J call TRBJ2-3; D remains ambiguous. The CDR3 spans 13 residues. The V end lost 6 bases, the J end lost 3 bases, and 10 bases lay between the germline ends. The germline gives CDR1 MNHEY, CDR2 SVGEGT. The CDR3 nucleotides are TGTGCCAGCAGCCACGGATTAACAGATACGCAGTATTTT. Translation gives CASSHGLTDTQYF.

This chain links TRBV12-3 or TRBV12-4 with TRBJ1-2, with a weak D call TRBD1 (5 bases). The CDR3 has 13 amino acids. V was shortened by 4 bases and J by 4 bases, with 10 bases between the two germline ends. CDR3 loop: CASSSGIRYGYTF. The CDR3 DNA follows: TGTGCCAGCAGTTCAGGGATCCGCTATGGCTACACCTTC.

CDR3: CASSDREGDNSPLHF. DNA of the CDR3: TGTGCCAGCAGTGACAGGGAGGGGGATAATTCACCCCTCCACTTT. This chain connects TRBV6-4 to TRBJ1-6, with D perhaps TRBD1 (6 bases). Per germline, CDR1 MRHNA and CDR2 SNTAGT. The CDR3 contains 15 residues. V was cut by 2 bases and J by 5 bases, with 10 bases left in between.

The gene calls are TRBV7-9 and TRBJ1-4; 9 nucleotides line up with TRBD1. The V gene's germline CDR1 is SEHNR and CDR2 FQNEAQ (reference sequence). The junction had 12 bases not matched to a gene; V was cut back by 3 bases and J by 13 bases. This CDR3 region has 15 residues. The CDR3 loop is CASSFGTGKFEGLFF. In nucleotides, the CDR3 is TGTGCCAGCAGCTTCGGGACAGGGAAATTTGAGGGACTGTTTTTT.

This clone was seen just once. The chain uses TRBV7-9 and TRBJ2-5; D tentatively reads TRBD1 or TRBD2 (5 bases each). The CDR3 totals 14 residues. Trimming took 3 bases from V and 3 from J, leaving 11 bases between them. Germline loops: CDR1 SEHNR, CDR2 FQNEAQ (reference sequence). The CDR3: CASSFAGAEETQYF. As DNA, the CDR3 is TGTGCCAGCAGCTTTGCCGGGGCGGAAGAGACCCAGTACTTC. Supplemented by reference TRBV7-9 and TRBJ2-5, the full variable domain reads DTGVSQNPRHKITKRGQNVTFRCDPISEHNRLYWYRQTLGQGPEFLTYFQNEAQLEKSRLLSDRFSAERPKGSFSTLEIQRTEQGDSAMYLCASSFAGAEETQYFGPGTRLLVL.

CDR3 loop: CASSSRGAMNTEAFF. DNA of the CDR3: TGTGCCAGCTCATCTAGGGGGGCTATGAACACTGAAGCTTTCTTT. V is TRBV18 and J is TRBJ1-1; TRBD1 is a possible D gene (6 bases). The germline CDR1 and CDR2 sequences are KGHSH and LQKENI. The CDR3 loop spans 15 amino acids. V was cut by 5 bases and J by 0 bases, with 13 bases left in between.

The rearrangement joins TRBV5-8 to TRBJ2-1; TRBD2 is a possible D gene (5 bases). Per germline, CDR1 SGHTS and CDR2 YDEGEE. The ends were cut back, 0 bases at V and 6 bases at J, with 13 bases in the middle. The length of the CDR3 is 15 residues. The CDR3 DNA follows: TGTGCCAGCAGCTTGGCGGGATACGCCGGCAATGAGCAGTTCTTC. Encoded protein: CASSLAGYAGNEQFF.

This chain connects TRBV28 to TRBJ2-7, with D possibly TRBD2 on 6 matching bases. Germline values: CDR1 MDHEN, CDR2 SYDVKM. V lost 5 bases and J 2 bases, leaving 19 bases between the germline ends. The CDR3 is 16 residues long. The CDR3 region is CASSHLLARSTYEQYF. The CDR3, as DNA: TGTGCCAGCAGTCACCTCCTAGCGAGAAGCACCTACGAGCAGTACTTC.

This rearrangement joins TRBV6-5 to TRBJ2-7, with unresolved D. The V end was cut by 10 bases, the J end by 6 bases, with 19 bases between. Germline-derived CDR1 and CDR2 are MNHEY and SVGAGI. This CDR3 contains 13 residues. CDR3 region: CATGRCTTCEQYF. DNA of the CDR3: TGTGCCACCGGCAGGTGTACGACTTGCGAGCAGTACTTC.

The chain couples TRBV29-1 to TRBJ2-3; 12 bases are a match to TRBD2. V trimming: 7 bases; J trimming: 4 bases; junction bases outside the gene matches: 9. Germline V CDR1 and CDR2: SQVTM, ANQGSEA. CDR3 length: 15 residues. CDR3 amino acids: CSATTSGSSADTQYF. In nucleotides, the CDR3 is TGCAGCGCGACGACTAGCGGGAGCAGCGCAGATACGCAGTATTTT.

The chain employs TRBV7-9 and TRBJ2-5, with D possibly being TRBD1 (5 bases). Germline CDR1 reads SEHNR; CDR2 reads FQNEAQ (reference sequence). The CDR3 length is 17 residues. With 5 bases removed from V and 3 bases from J, the gap between germline ends came to 22 bases. CDR3 nucleotide sequence: TGTGCCAGCAGCCCTTCGGTTAGGGGCGCTCTCAAAGAGACCCAGTACTTC. Its protein product is CASSPSVRGALKETQYF.

The rearrangement uses TRBV6-5 and TRBJ2-6; the D gene is possibly TRBD1 (6 bases). With 5 bases removed from V and 2 bases from J, the gap between germline ends came to 7 bases. Germline CDR1 and CDR2: MNHEY and SVGAGI. This CDR3 contains 14 residues. Here the CDR3 reads CASSTGTGANVLTF. For the CDR3, the DNA is TGTGCCAGCAGTACAGGGACTGGGGCCAACGTCCTGACTTTC.

This chain uses TRBV21-1 with TRBJ1-4; TRBD1, the table's D call, was not compared with the DNA. TRBV21-1 is classified as a pseudogene. The CDR3 is 17 amino acids. CDR3 residues: CASSNPGQGPTNEKLFF. As DNA, the CDR3 is TGTGCCAGCAGCAATCCGGGACAGGGACCAACTAATGAAAAACTGTTTTTT.

V and J are TRBV5-1 and TRBJ1-1; D uncertain. V was trimmed by 2 bases and J by 0 bases, leaving 8 bases between them. Germline assignment: CDR1 SGHRS and CDR2 YFSETQ. This CDR3 is built from 14 residues. The CDR3 DNA reads as TGCGCCAGCAGCTTTGACGGGGTGAACACTGAAGCTTTCTTT. Its translation is CASSFDGVNTEAFF.

The chain recombines TRBV12-5 with TRBJ1-6; 7 nucleotides agree with TRBD1. Germline V lookup: CDR1 LGHNT, CDR2 FRNRAP. CDR3 length: 14 residues. Unmatched junction bases numbered 6, after V lost 6 bases and J lost 7 bases. The CDR3 loop is CASGQGFGNSPLHF. CDR3 bases: TGTGCTAGTGGACAGGGGTTTGGGAATTCACCCCTCCACTTT.